These 24 T cell receptor beta chains originate from one sample sequenced in a study of T cell responses to AZD1222 COVID-19 vaccine (dated by TCRdb to the early 2020s). This specimen's time point label, interpreted: baseline before first vaccination. Libraries were constructed by the immunoSEQ multiplex PCR assay. What TCRdb holds here is the immuneACCESS table cut down to in-frame rearrangements. Part of the clones is not present; checked against another copy, under half of the missing clones reflect an unresolved V gene, and the others are unexplained. Across this sample there are around 140,000 clones, with over 85% seen only once. The ten largest clones represent approximately 1.5% of the sample. The specimen comprised peripheral blood, sampled on day 0 of AZD1222 vaccination. Receptor source: an adult in good health.

Here the CDR3 reads CASSLVGTSRKNIQYF. The CDR3 nucleotides read TGTGCCAGCAGCTTAGTGGGGACTAGTAGAAAAAACATTCAGTACTTC. The V gene is TRBV11-1, the J gene TRBJ2-4; 8 nucleotides align to TRBD2. Germline loops: CDR1 SGHAT, CDR2 FQDESV (reference sequence). CDR3 length equals 16 residues. The J segment lost 4 bases and the V segment lost 1 base, leaving 6 bases of the junction unmatched. Full variable domain (outside the CDR3, taken from reference TRBV11-1 and TRBJ2-4): EAEVAQSPRYKITEKSQAVAFWCDPISGHATLYWYRQILGQGPELLVQFQDESVVDDSQLPKDRFSAERLKGVDSTLKIQPAELGDSAMYLCASSLVGTSRKNIQYFGAGTRLSVL.

J is TRBJ1-3 and V is TRBV6-5; possibly TRBD1 for D (5 bases). Germline CDR1 reads MNHEY; CDR2 reads SVGAGI. CDR3 length: 13 residues. Trimming took off 7 bases at V and 0 bases at J, with 7 bases between the two ends. CDR3 sequence reads: CASNRISGNTIYF. The CDR3 nucleotides are TGTGCCAGCAACAGGATCTCTGGAAACACCATATATTTT.

The V gene is TRBV28, the J gene TRBJ1-2, with D possibly matching TRBD1 (5 bases). Germline V gene lookup returns CDR1 MDHEN and CDR2 SYDVKM. This CDR3 contains 15 residues. Trimming left V 2 bases short and J 3 bases short, with 13 bases between. The CDR3 DNA follows: TGTGCCAGCAGTTTAGAATCGGACACCCACTATGGCTACACCTTC. Its protein is CASSLESDTHYGYTF.

The chain carries TRBV29-1 and TRBJ2-4; no clear D. The germline gives CDR1 SQVTM, CDR2 ANQGSEA. The CDR3 runs 13 residues. The V and J ends lost 4 bases and 7 bases respectively, with 14 bases between them. The CDR3 DNA sequence: TGCAGCGTTGCCGAATGGATTCGGAACATTCAGTACTTC. This gives the protein CSVAEWIRNIQYF.

V is TRBV6-5 and J is TRBJ2-5; a possible D gene is TRBD2 (7 bases). The germline V gene has CDR1 MNHEY and CDR2 SVGAGI. The CDR3 loop spans 14 amino acids. Trimming left V 6 bases short and J 5 bases short, with 16 bases between. The CDR3 bases are TGTGCCAGCAGGAGAGGGGGAGGGCCGGAGACCCAGTACTTC. The encoded protein is CASRRGGGPETQYF.

This rearrangement joins TRBV4-1 to TRBJ1-4; D perhaps matches TRBD1 (5 bases). CDR1 and CDR2 (germline): MGHRA, YSYEKL. The V end was cut by 4 bases, the J end by 6 bases, with 12 bases between. This CDR3 region has 14 residues. This CDR3 is CASSLSGGYEKLFF. CDR3 DNA sequence: TGCGCCAGCAGCCTAAGTGGGGGTTATGAAAAACTGTTTTTT.

The V gene is TRBV5-1, the J gene TRBJ1-2; TRBD1 might be the D (5 bases). Trimming cost V 4 bases and J 4 bases, with 17 bases left between them. CDR1 is SGHRS and CDR2 is YFSETQ in the germline V gene. This CDR3 has 15 residues. CDR3 protein: CASSLYQGSLYGYTF. In DNA, the CDR3 is TGCGCCAGCAGCCTTTACCAGGGATCGCTCTATGGCTACACCTTC.

The chain uses TRBV5-4 and TRBJ2-7, with 12 bases matching TRBD2. V shed 4 bases and J 0 bases; nucleotides not matched to a gene: 5. CDR3 length: 16 residues. Germline assignment: CDR1 SGHNT and CDR2 YYREEE (reference sequence). This chain's CDR3 is CASSRGTSGFSYEQYF. CDR3 nucleotides: TGTGCCAGCAGCAGGGGGACTAGCGGGTTCTCCTACGAGCAGTACTTC.

To note about this clone: This CDR3 is missing its conserved last phenylalanine or tryptophan, likely due to a read error. It is unclear where the CDR3 begins or ends on the DNA, so no DNA is shown, and the CDR3 is as TCRdb lists it. The rearrangement joins TRBV5-1 to TRBJ2-7; the table's D call of TRBD2 was not tested on the DNA. The CDR3 is 13 residues long, ends included. CDR1 is SGHRS, CDR2 YFSETQ, per germline. The CDR3: CASSLDPTGDLIL.

The gene calls are TRBV5-1 and TRBJ2-2, with TRBD1 identical over 9 bases. Germline CDR1 reads SGHRS; CDR2 reads YFSETQ. The CDR3 runs 15 residues. V lost 3 bases to trimming and J lost 6 bases; unmatched junction nucleotides: 6. The DNA of the CDR3 is TGCGCCAGCAGCTGGGACAGGGAAAATTCCGGGGAGCTGTTTTTT. Translation gives CASSWDRENSGELFF.

The V and J genes are TRBV5-4 and TRBJ2-7; D gene unclear. The germline CDR1 and CDR2 sequences are SGHNT and YYREEE (reference sequence). Deletions cut 0 bases from V and 2 bases from J, with 12 bases between. The CDR3 length is 15 residues. The CDR3 DNA reads TGTGCCAGCAGCTTGGACAGATACGGACCCTACGAGCAGTACTTC. It encodes CASSLDRYGPYEQYF. The complete variable domain, with remaining parts taken from reference TRBV5-4 and TRBJ2-7, reads ETGVTQSPTHLIKTRGQQVTLRCSSQSGHNTVSWYQQALGQGPQFIFQYYREEENGRGNFPPRFSGLQFPNYSSELNVNALELDDSALYLCASSLDRYGPYEQYFGPGTRLTVT.

The V and J genes are TRBV7-9 and TRBJ2-3; a weak D match, TRBD2 (5 bases). The CDR3 is 12 residues long. The ends were cut back, 8 bases at V and 6 bases at J, with 12 bases in the middle. The V gene's germline CDR1 is SEHNR and CDR2 FQNEAQ (reference sequence). For the CDR3, the DNA is TGTGCCAGCGGGAGCGGTTCCGATACGCAGTATTTT. It translates to CASGSGSDTQYF.

This clone was counted a single time. J is TRBJ2-3 and V is TRBV30; TRBD2 agrees at 7 bases. The junction had 10 bases not matched to a gene; V was cut back by 2 bases and J by 5 bases. This CDR3 contains 15 residues. The germline gives CDR1 GTSNPN, CDR2 SVGIG (reference sequence). DNA of the CDR3: TGTGCCTGGAGTCTCTTGGGGAGGGCTATAGATACGCAGTATTTT. Translation: CAWSLLGRAIDTQYF.

CDR3 region: CASSNRESSGNTIYF. The CDR3 bases are TGTGCCAGCAGCAACAGGGAGAGCTCTGGAAACACCATATATTTT. The chain uses TRBV7-9 and TRBJ1-3; a possible D gene is TRBD1 (6 bases). Trimming stripped 5 bases from V and 0 bases from J, with 11 bases between. This CDR3 region has 15 residues. Germline CDR1 reads SEHNR; CDR2 reads FQNEAQ (reference sequence).

This clone was observed a single time. The chain combines TRBV3-1 (or the pseudogene TRBV3-2) with TRBJ2-2; D is undetermined. Trimming removed 1 base from V and 1 base from J, with 7 bases in between. Germline V CDR1 and CDR2: LGHDT, YNNKEL (reference sequence). This CDR3 comprises 15 residues. This CDR3 is CASSQGWGNTGELFF. CDR3 coding DNA: TGTGCCAGCAGCCAAGGCTGGGGGAACACCGGGGAGCTGTTTTTT.

The J gene is TRBJ2-3, the V gene TRBV2, with TRBD1 matching 12 bases. This CDR3 is 15 amino acids long. Germline-derived CDR1 and CDR2 are SNHLY and FYNNEI. V trimming: 4 bases; J trimming: 6 bases; junction bases outside the gene matches: 5. The CDR3 is CASSAQGQGADTQYF. CDR3 coding DNA: TGTGCCAGCAGTGCTCAGGGACAGGGGGCCGATACGCAGTATTTT.

The chain joins TRBV6-5 to TRBJ2-6; no reliable D call. Per germline, CDR1 MNHEY and CDR2 SVGAGI. The CDR3 has 16 amino acids. V lost 0 bases and J lost 5, with 11 bases in between. The CDR3 sequence is CASSYSPKSRANVLTF. The CDR3, as DNA: TGTGCCAGCAGTTACTCTCCCAAATCGCGGGCCAACGTCCTGACTTTC.

The genes are TRBV27 and TRBJ2-7, with D unclear. V was cut by 7 bases and J by 0 bases, with 16 bases left in between. The CDR3 runs to 15 residues. Germline V gene lookup returns CDR1 MNHEY and CDR2 SMNVEV (reference sequence). This chain's CDR3 is CASIIRYGGSYEQYF. Here the CDR3 DNA reads TGTGCCAGCATTATTAGGTACGGCGGCTCCTACGAGCAGTACTTC.

The chain links TRBV6-5 to TRBJ2-7; maybe TRBD1 (6 bases). Germline V gives CDR1 MNHEY, CDR2 SVGAGI. V was clipped by 6 bases and J by 0 bases, with 12 bases between them. This CDR3 region has 14 residues. Written as DNA, the CDR3 is TGTGCCAGCAGACCGCTACAGGGCTCCTACGAGCAGTACTTC. Its protein is CASRPLQGSYEQYF.

This rearrangement joins TRBV19 to TRBJ2-1, with TRBD1 matching over 8 bases. The germline V gene encodes CDR1 LNHDA and CDR2 SQIVND (reference sequence). The CDR3 totals 16 residues. V trimming: 4 bases; J trimming: 9 bases; junction bases outside the gene matches: 14. CDR3 bases: TGTGCCAGTAGTACACCACTCTGGCAGGGGGCAGGTGAGCAGTTCTTC. Protein sequence: CASSTPLWQGAGEQFF.

The V call is TRBV30, the J call TRBJ1-6; 7 nucleotides match TRBD1. The germline V gene has CDR1 GTSNPN and CDR2 SVGIG (reference sequence). Germline trimming cut 1 base from V and 10 bases from J; bases unmatched to any gene: 4. This CDR3 spans 13 amino acids. The CDR3 DNA reads TGTGCCTGGAGTGGACAGGGTCAGTCACCCCTCCACTTT. Protein: CAWSGQGQSPLHF.

This clone turned up a few times. This chain uses TRBV6-4 with TRBJ2-2; 13 nucleotides match TRBD2. V gave up 5 bases and J gave up 4 bases; unmatched junction bases: 4. Germline CDR1 and CDR2: MRHNA and SNTAGT. The CDR3 consists of 16 residues. CDR3 region: CASSPGTSGITGELFF. For the CDR3, the DNA is TGTGCCAGCAGTCCCGGGACTAGCGGGATCACCGGGGAGCTGTTTTTT.

The chain joins TRBV9 to TRBJ2-1; TRBD2 is a possible D gene (6 bases). The germline gives CDR1 SGDLS, CDR2 YYNGEE. The V and J ends lost 0 bases and 7 bases respectively, with 8 bases between them. The CDR3 sequence is 13 residues long. The CDR3 protein is CASSVVSGNEQFF. Written as DNA, the CDR3 is TGTGCCAGCAGCGTAGTCAGCGGGAATGAGCAGTTCTTC.

The chain combines TRBV27 with TRBJ1-5; TRBD1 is a possible D gene (5 bases). Germline V gives CDR1 MNHEY, CDR2 SMNVEV (reference sequence). The CDR3 covers 16 residues. Trimming removed 5 bases from V and 2 bases from J, with 16 bases in between. The CDR3, as DNA: TGTGCCAGCAGTAATGGGGGGTTCTGGGGCAATCAGCCCCAGCATTTT. It yields the protein CASSNGGFWGNQPQHF.